This is a list of T cell receptor beta chains from one sample in a study of T cell responses to AZD1222 COVID-19 vaccine. The method was immunoSEQ multiplex PCR; TCRdb's version includes in-frame clones alone and lacks a portion of them. Seen here are some 110,000 clones, 80% to 90% observed once, and the top ten hold roughly 3.8%. The material was peripheral blood, obtained on day 0 of MenACWY control vaccination. The source is an adult in good health. Each CDR3 is given with its conserved first and last residue. D genes are given only for firm matches. Clone size is given for some rows only: seen once, a few or many times, or a class if the clone is expanded.

length	size	V	D	J	DNA	CDR3
16	-	TRBV6-2/TRBV6-3	TRBD1	TRBJ1-4	TGTGCCAGCAGTTGGACAGGGGGGGCGACTAATGAAAAACTGTTTTTT	CASSWTGGATNEKLFF
14	-	TRBV6-2/TRBV6-3	TRBD1	TRBJ1-2	TGTGCCAGCAGTACCCGGGACAGGGGATATGGCTACACCTTC	CASSTRDRGYGYTF
15	-	TRBV6-4	TRBD1	TRBJ1-2	TGTGCCAGCAGATCTTCGGGTGACAGGGCCGAAGGCTACACCTTC	CASRSSGDRAEGYTF
17	few	TRBV5-5	-	TRBJ1-3	TGTGCCAGCAGCTTGGGACTGGGACAAGTCTCTGGAAACACCATATATTTT	CASSLGLGQVSGNTIYF
15	-	TRBV15	TRBD1	TRBJ1-2	TGTGCCACCGGGGCAGGGGGCGAGCCAAACTATGGCTACACCTTC	CATGAGGEPNYGYTF
14	-	TRBV28	-	TRBJ1-2	TGTGCCAGCAGTTTCGGGGGGCGCAACTATGGCTACACCTTC	CASSFGGRNYGYTF
13	-	TRBV25-1	-	TRBJ1-4	TGTGCCAGCCGCATGGGAACTAATGAAAAACTGTTTTTT	CASRMGTNEKLFF
14	few	TRBV7-8	TRBD1	TRBJ2-1	TGTGCCAGCAGCTTAGCTGGCGACAGGGGGCGCGCGTTCTTC	CASSLAGDRGRAFF
15	-	TRBV9	-	TRBJ1-1	TGTGCCAGCAGCGCCCATGGGCAGATGAACACTGAAGCTTTCTTT	CASSAHGQMNTEAFF
17	-	TRBV15	TRBD2	TRBJ2-7	TGTGCCACCAGCATCCTCACCAGCGGGAGAAGTCCCTACGAGCAGTACTTC	CATSILTSGRSPYEQYF
16	-	TRBV9	TRBD1	TRBJ1-6	TGTGCCAGCAGCGTAGGTGACAGGGGCTATAATTCACCCCTCCACTTT	CASSVGDRGYNSPLHF
14	-	TRBV11-2	-	TRBJ2-1	TGTGCCAGCAGCCCCCCGGGATGGCTCCATAGACAGTTCTTC	CASSPPGWLHRQFF
18	-	TRBV7-2	TRBD2	TRBJ2-1	TGTGCCAGCAGCTTAGAAGTAAGAGGGCTAGCGGGGGTAGCTGAGCAGTTCTTC	CASSLEVRGLAGVAEQFF
13	-	TRBV11-2	-	TRBJ1-1	TGTGCCAGCAGCCGACAGTTGAACACTGAAGCTTTCTTT	CASSRQLNTEAFF
13	few	TRBV7-8	TRBD1	TRBJ1-6	TGTGCCAGCAGCTCGACAGGGGATTCACCCCTCCACTTT	CASSSTGDSPLHF
14	-	TRBV28	-	TRBJ1-1	TGTGCCAGCAGCCCACCGTGGGTGAACACTGAAGCTTTCTTT	CASSPPWVNTEAFF
16	-	TRBV21-1	-	TRBJ1-2	TGTGCCAGCAACCCGTTGGGCCCTCTTTCTAACTATGGCTACACCTTC	CASNPLGPLSNYGYTF
12	-	TRBV29-1	-	TRBJ2-7	TGCAGCGCCGTTACGGAGGGCTACGAGCAGTACTTC	CSAVTEGYEQYF
18	-	TRBV4-1	-	TRBJ2-2	TGCGCCAGCAGCGCCCCTGGAGGCTTATCAGGGAACACCGGGGAGCTGTTTTTT	CASSAPGGLSGNTGELFF
15	-	TRBV5-1	-	TRBJ2-2	TGCGCCAGCAGCTTGGTCACCCATGGCACCGGGGAGCTGTTTTTT	CASSLVTHGTGELFF
19	-	TRBV19	TRBD1	TRBJ1-5	TGTGCCAGTAGTATATCAGGGACAGGGGGGGTATCGGGCAATCAGCCCCAGCATTTT	CASSISGTGGVSGNQPQHF
14	once	TRBV28	-	TRBJ1-2	TGTGCCAGCAGTCTCGACCGACTGAACTATGGCTACACCTTC	CASSLDRLNYGYTF
13	once	TRBV7-9	-	TRBJ1-6	TGTGCCAGCATGGACGGGGAATGGTCACCCCTCCACTTT	CASMDGEWSPLHF
14	-	TRBV11-2	TRBD1	TRBJ1-1	TGTGCCAGCAGCTTGGCAGGGGGGGACACTGAAGCTTTCTTT	CASSLAGGDTEAFF
16	-	TRBV18	-	TRBJ1-4	TGTGCCAGCTCAACAACGGCAGGGGAAGCTAATGAAAAACTGTTTTTT	CASSTTAGEANEKLFF
13	-	TRBV6-5	-	TRBJ1-5	TGTGCCAGCAGGCTAAGATATAATCAGCCCCAGCATTTT	CASRLRYNQPQHF
12	-	TRBV19	-	TRBJ1-2	TGTGCCAGTAAGACGGAGAACTATGGCTACACCTTC	CASKTENYGYTF